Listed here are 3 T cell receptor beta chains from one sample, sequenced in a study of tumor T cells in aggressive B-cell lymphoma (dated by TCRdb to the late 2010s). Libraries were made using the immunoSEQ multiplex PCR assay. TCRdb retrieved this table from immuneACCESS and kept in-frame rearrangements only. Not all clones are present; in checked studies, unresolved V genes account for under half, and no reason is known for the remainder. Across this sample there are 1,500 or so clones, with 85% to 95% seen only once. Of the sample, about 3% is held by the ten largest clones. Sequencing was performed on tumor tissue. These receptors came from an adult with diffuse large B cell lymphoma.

The DNA of the CDR3 is TGTGCCAGTAGTTCTCCCCAGGGGAATCAGCCCCAGCATTTT. Protein: CASSSPQGNQPQHF. The chain combines TRBV19 with TRBJ1-5; a weak D match, TRBD1 (6 bases). Germline loops: CDR1 LNHDA, CDR2 SQIVND (reference sequence). V was shortened by 5 bases and J by 4 bases, with 12 bases between the two germline ends. The CDR3 has 14 residues.

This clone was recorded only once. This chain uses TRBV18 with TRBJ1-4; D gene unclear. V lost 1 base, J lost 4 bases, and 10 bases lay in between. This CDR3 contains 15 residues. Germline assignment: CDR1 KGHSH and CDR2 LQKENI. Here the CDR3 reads CASSPREGYNEKLFF. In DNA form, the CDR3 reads TGTGCCAGCTCACCACGGGAGGGATATAATGAAAAACTGTTTTTT.

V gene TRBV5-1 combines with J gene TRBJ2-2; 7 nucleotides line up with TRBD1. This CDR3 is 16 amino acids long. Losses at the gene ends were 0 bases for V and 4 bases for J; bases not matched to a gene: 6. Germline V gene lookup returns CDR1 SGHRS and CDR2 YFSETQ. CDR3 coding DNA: TGCGCCAGCAGCTTGGGAGGGGGCCCGCGCACCGGGGAGCTGTTTTTT. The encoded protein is CASSLGGGPRTGELFF.